The 5 T cell receptor beta chains reported below all come from one sample, sequenced in a study of graft-versus-host responses after intestinal transplantation. Sequencing used immunoSEQ multiplex PCR; TCRdb keeps in-frame clones, though not all of them. This table holds just over 95,000 clones, about 90% found once. Their antigens remain unidentified. Sample: unstimulated CD4+ T cells sorted from spleen or lymph node cells, taken before intestinal transplant. The receptors originated from a human donor who received an intestinal transplant.

The chain recombines TRBV13 with TRBJ2-1, with TRBD2 matching over 9 bases. Germline V gene sequence: CDR1 PRHDT, CDR2 FYEKMQ (reference sequence). V gave up 5 bases and J gave up 2 bases; unmatched junction bases: 4. The CDR3 loop spans 15 amino acids. The CDR3 protein is CASSPTSGPYNEQFF. CDR3 DNA: TGTGCCAGCAGCCCGACTAGCGGCCCCTACAATGAGCAGTTCTTC.

The J gene is TRBJ2-1, the V gene TRBV5-1, with TRBD2 identical over 8 bases. V shed 4 bases, J shed 3 bases, and the junction held 3 bases outside the gene matches. The CDR3 has 14 residues. Germline CDR1 is SGHRS and CDR2 is YFSETQ. CDR3 in amino acids: CASSTTSGYNEQFF. The DNA of the CDR3 is TGCGCCAGCAGCACCACTAGCGGCTACAATGAGCAGTTCTTC.

The chain links TRBV5-5 to TRBJ1-3, with TRBD1 matching over 12 bases. V dropped 3 bases and J dropped 2; count of bases not matched to a gene: 9. CDR1 and CDR2 from the germline V gene are SGHKS and YYEKEE (reference sequence). This CDR3 spans 18 amino acids. CDR3 sequence reads: CASSYLPGQGAAGNTIYF. As DNA, the CDR3 is TGTGCCAGCAGCTATCTCCCGGGACAGGGGGCAGCTGGAAACACCATATATTTT.

The V gene is TRBV6-1, the J gene TRBJ2-7; TRBD2 matches 12 bases. The CDR3 has 19 residues. Trimming cost V 3 bases and J 2 bases; bases outside gene matches: 14. CDR1 and CDR2 from the germline V gene are MNHNS and SASEGT. CDR3 DNA sequence: TGTGCCAGCAGTGATCCTTTACTAGCGGGAGGCACGCCGGCCTACGAGCAGTACTTC. It codes for CASSDPLLAGGTPAYEQYF.

CDR3 DNA: TGCGCCAGCAGCAGACCACGGGACAGGGGATTTACTGGGGCCAACGTCCTGACTTTC. The encoded protein is CASSRPRDRGFTGANVLTF. J is TRBJ2-6 and V is TRBV5-1; the match to TRBD1 covers 10 bases. J was trimmed by 2 bases and V by 4 bases; bases with no gene match: 12. The CDR3 is made up of 19 amino acids. Per the germline V gene, CDR1 is SGHRS and CDR2 is YFSETQ.